The clone carrying this T cell receptor beta chain showed up many times. Its specificity is not known. The entry originates in a study of neurological immune-mediated disorders. CDR1 is WSHSY, CDR2 SAAADI, per germline. The CDR3 sequence is 17 residues long. Trimming shortened V by 6 bases and J by 4 bases, and 21 bases separated the two germline ends. MiXCR was run by TCRdb on the 5' RACE reads, yielding one entry per CDR3 protein. The table records fewer than 25,000 distinct CDR3 sequences, roughly 13% of them present only once. Study findings and constraints: The expanded clones of different subjects shared no CDR3 amino acid sequences (suggesting private repertoires in all groups).

The sequence derives from a woman in her 40s with HTLV-1-associated myelopathy (HAM/TSP). This chain links TRBV10-2 with TRBJ2-2, with a possible D match to TRBD1 (6 bases). The specimen was PBMCs. This chain's CDR3 is CASSEVPGTTLTGELFF. The CDR3 region has the DNA TGCGCCAGCAGCGAAGTTCCCGGGACAACCCTCACCGGGGAGCTGTTTTTT.